The T cell receptor beta chain described here comes from a study of blood T cell repertoires in COVID-19. Per germline, CDR1 SGHKS and CDR2 YYEKEE (reference sequence). V lost 4 bases and J lost 4, with 11 bases in between. This CDR3 region has 13 residues. The assay was immunoSEQ multiplex PCR, and TCRdb's table has in-frame clones only and misses some. The sample carries about 170,000 clones, roughly 84% recorded once. The sequence came from a man in his 70s with active or convalescent COVID-19. The source material was peripheral blood. The rearrangement joins TRBV5-5 to TRBJ1-1, with a weak D call TRBD1 (6 bases). The CDR3 sequence: CASSLLGATEAFF. CDR3 nucleotide sequence: TGTGCCAGCAGCCTCCTGGGGGCCACTGAAGCTTTCTTT.